This paragraph covers one TCR beta chain sequence. TCRdb's table, derived via immunoSEQ multiplex PCR, lists solely in-frame clones and lacks some. Seen here are more than 100,000 clones, more than 85% observed once, and the top ten hold 2.4%. This record belongs to a study of T cell responses to AZD1222 COVID-19 vaccine. This CDR3 region has 16 residues. The ends lost 4 bases at V and 6 bases at J; junction bases unmatched: 11. Germline V gene lookup returns CDR1 LGHDT and CDR2 YNNKEL (reference sequence). V gene TRBV3-1 (or the pseudogene TRBV3-2) combines with J gene TRBJ2-4; TRBD2 matches at 8 bases. The sample was peripheral blood, taken on day 0 of AZD1222 vaccination. The sequence was collected from an adult in good health. CDR3 loop: CASSLNSGIGGNIQYF. The CDR3, as DNA: TGTGCCAGCAGCCTAAATAGCGGGATCGGTGGAAACATTCAGTACTTC.